What follows is one TCR beta chain and its context. Its recognized antigen is unknown. Base qualities are not recorded, but no much larger clone differs from it by a single base. Receptors were amplified or captured by the immunoSEQ multiplex PCR assay. The source is immuneACCESS, and TCRdb retained only in-frame sequences with V and J called. Part of the clones is not carried over; for the studies checked, unresolved V genes explain less than half of this, and the remainder is unexplained. The sample table shows 40,000 to 45,000 clones, and approximately 94% are seen once. The top ten clones comprise around 1.6% of the sample. This entry comes from a study of preoperative IRX-2 immunotherapy in early breast cancer (dated by TCRdb to the late 2010s). CDR3 length: 15 amino acids, cysteine to phenylalanine. CDR3 DNA is the only sequence kept; it has 45 bases, read in frame from the first base. The CDR1 and CDR2 encoded by the germline V gene are MDHEN and SYDVKM. At the junction V is shortened by 3 bases and J by 3 bases, with 14 bases in between.

The sample's treatment or condition label is to be understood as: preoperative locoregional IRX-2 cytokine immunotherapy. The samples were obtained from a phase Ib study in which preoperative, locoregional IRX-2 cytokine immunotherapy intended to prime immune responses was tested. Patients with early-stage breast cancer who were given IRX-2 before surgery served as donors. This clonotype was sampled from a human donor with breast cancer. The chain is made from TRBV28 and TRBJ1-2, with TRBD1 tentatively as D gene (5 bases match). The sequenced sample was tumor tissue, obtained after IRX-2 immunotherapy. The DNA is as follows: TGTGCCAGCAGTTTTGTCGTGATAGGGGACTATGGCTACACCTTC. The resulting protein is CASSFVVIGDYGYTF.